These T cell receptor beta chains were read from a single sample in a study of shared clonotypes between healthy human individuals. The method was immunoSEQ multiplex PCR; TCRdb's version includes in-frame clones alone and lacks a portion of them. Here the sample spans hundreds of thousands of clones, roughly 98% being singletons. Sequenced sample: naive CD8+ T cells sorted from blood. Receptors were obtained from a man in his thirties or forties in good health. CDR3s include the opening cysteine and the closing phenylalanine or tryptophan. A D gene is named only where the DNA matches it firmly.

j_gene: TRBJ1-5; d_gene: -; v_gene: TRBV7-9; CDR3nt: TGTGCCAGCAGCTTATCAAATCAGCCCCAGCATTTT; CDR3aa: CASSLSNQPQHF
j_gene: TRBJ2-5; d_gene: -; v_gene: TRBV29-1; CDR3nt: TGCAGCGTTCCGAGGGCCAGGGAGGCGGAGACCCAGTACTTC; CDR3aa: CSVPRAREAETQYF
j_gene: TRBJ1-1; d_gene: -; v_gene: TRBV28; CDR3nt: TGTGCCAGCAGCCGGTTGTCTGAAGCTTTCTTT; CDR3aa: CASSRLSEAFF
j_gene: TRBJ2-7; d_gene: TRBD2; v_gene: TRBV29-1; CDR3nt: TGCAGCGTTGAGGGGTTAGCGGGAGAAAGCTCCTACGAGCAGTACTTC; CDR3aa: CSVEGLAGESSYEQYF
j_gene: TRBJ2-7; d_gene: -; v_gene: TRBV29-1; CDR3nt: TGCAGCGTCTCGGAGGGTGGTTCCTACGAGCAGTACTTC; CDR3aa: CSVSEGGSYEQYF
j_gene: TRBJ2-7; d_gene: -; v_gene: TRBV27; CDR3nt: TGTGCCAGCAGCTACAGAGCCGAATACGAGCAGTACTTC; CDR3aa: CASSYRAEYEQYF
j_gene: TRBJ2-1; d_gene: -; v_gene: TRBV6-5; CDR3nt: TGTGCCAGCAGTTACTATTCATACGGAGAGCAGTTCTTC; CDR3aa: CASSYYSYGEQFF
j_gene: TRBJ2-3; d_gene: -; v_gene: TRBV5-4; CDR3nt: TGTGCCAGCAGCTTGGGTTTTGCGGGGGCGACAGATACGCAGTATTTT; CDR3aa: CASSLGFAGATDTQYF
j_gene: TRBJ2-7; d_gene: TRBD1; v_gene: TRBV7-9; CDR3nt: TGTGCCAGCAGCTTGACAGGGGCCTACGAGCAGTACTTC; CDR3aa: CASSLTGAYEQYF
j_gene: TRBJ2-1; d_gene: TRBD1; v_gene: TRBV28; CDR3nt: TGTGCCAGCATAAGCCGGGACAGGGGGCTTCGCGATGAGCAGTTCTTC; CDR3aa: CASISRDRGLRDEQFF
j_gene: TRBJ2-7; d_gene: TRBD1; v_gene: TRBV9; CDR3nt: TGTGCCAGCAGCCATGGACAGGGGGCATCCTACGAGCAGTACTTC; CDR3aa: CASSHGQGASYEQYF
j_gene: TRBJ1-4; d_gene: -; v_gene: TRBV27; CDR3nt: TGTGCCAGCAGTTTACTAGGGGCCGATGAAAAACTGTTTTTT; CDR3aa: CASSLLGADEKLFF